This T cell receptor (beta chain) was recovered during a study of beta chain features in type 1 diabetes. CDR3 size: 16 residues. The germline CDR1 and CDR2 sequences are SQVTM and ANQGSEA. Trimming at V came to 3 bases and at J to 6 bases, leaving 14 bases not matched to a gene. Every isolated RNA sample was fully reverse transcribed, so sequencing captured expressed TCRB transcripts. Profiled with immunoSEQ multiplex PCR; TCRdb holds only in-frame clones, not every one. The repertoire includes 300,000 to 450,000 clones, roughly a fifth of them detected once, and about 0.045% sits in the top ten. One heparinised blood draw averaging about 116 mL was given by each donor. Via CD45RO/CCR7/CD25/CD127/CD95/CD27, cells of the CD4+ naive, central memory, regulatory and stem cell-like memory subsets were sorted. General study findings and limits: HLA influence on TCRB rearrangement stayed unresolved here. Among all four CD4+ subsets, Type 1 diabetes patients had TCRB CDR3s that were moderately but significantly shorter.

This clone has just a few counts. What it binds is unknown. The chain employs TRBV29-1 and TRBJ2-1; 7 bases are a match to TRBD1. This clonotype originated in a woman aged 18-29 years in good health. Specimen: naive CD4+ T cells from blood. The CDR3 protein is CSVDLQWTGGGNEQFF. CDR3 bases: TGCAGCGTTGATCTCCAATGGACAGGTGGGGGCAATGAGCAGTTCTTC.